This T cell receptor (beta chain) comes out of a study of cytomegalovirus exposure and HLA in healthy donors. Notes on the study in general: Further analysis was carried out later, and it showed several of the most significant clusters appearing linked to common viral pathogens. High specificity and sensitivity for cytomegalovirus status were reported for the classifier. Later analysis revealed greater clonal expansion in HLA-associated TCR beta chains than in equally common others.

Vbeta (60) and Jbeta (13) primers were used in the PCR. Clones were sequenced by immunoSEQ multiplex PCR, and TCRdb holds only the in-frame ones, with some missing. The sample has roughly 180,000 clones, 76% seen once. The CDR3 consists of 14 residues. V lost 7 bases and J lost 3; bases outside the gene matches: 7. CDR1 is MNHEY, CDR2 SVGAGI, per germline. This clone was counted between two and nine times. Antigen specificity is unknown. This sequence joins TRBV6-5 and TRBJ2-7; 9 bases match TRBD1. The sequenced sample consisted of PBMCs. The receptor was derived from a female donor in good health and CMV-seronegative. CDR3: CASIPGQGYYEQYF. The CDR3 DNA follows: TGTGCCAGCATACCGGGACAGGGCTACTACGAGCAGTACTTC.